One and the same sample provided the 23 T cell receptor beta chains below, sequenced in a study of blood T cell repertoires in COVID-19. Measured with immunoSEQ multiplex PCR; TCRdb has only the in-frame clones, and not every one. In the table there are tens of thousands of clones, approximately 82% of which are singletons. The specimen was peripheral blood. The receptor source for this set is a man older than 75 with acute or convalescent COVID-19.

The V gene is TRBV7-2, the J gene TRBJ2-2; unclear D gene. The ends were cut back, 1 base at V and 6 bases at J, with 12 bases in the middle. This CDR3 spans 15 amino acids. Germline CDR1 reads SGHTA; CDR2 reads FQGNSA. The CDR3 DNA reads TGTGCCAGCAGCTTAGTGGTTAGTTATGCCGGGGAGCTGTTTTTT. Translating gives CASSLVVSYAGELFF.

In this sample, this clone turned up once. This chain's CDR3 is CASTNTPGQGAEAFF. The CDR3, as DNA: TGTGCCAGCACTAATACACCTGGACAGGGAGCTGAAGCTTTCTTT. This chain links TRBV6-6 with TRBJ1-1, with 8 bases fitting TRBD1. The CDR3 totals 15 residues. Germline assignment: CDR1 MNHNY and CDR2 SVGAGI (reference sequence). V was clipped by 7 bases and J by 6 bases; unmatched bases: 13.

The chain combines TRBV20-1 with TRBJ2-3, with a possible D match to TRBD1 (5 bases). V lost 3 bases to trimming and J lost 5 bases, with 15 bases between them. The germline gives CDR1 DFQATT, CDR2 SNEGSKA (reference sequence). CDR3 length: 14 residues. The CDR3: CSASRAGIGDTQYF. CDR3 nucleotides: TGCAGTGCTAGTCGGGCAGGGATCGGAGATACGCAGTATTTT.

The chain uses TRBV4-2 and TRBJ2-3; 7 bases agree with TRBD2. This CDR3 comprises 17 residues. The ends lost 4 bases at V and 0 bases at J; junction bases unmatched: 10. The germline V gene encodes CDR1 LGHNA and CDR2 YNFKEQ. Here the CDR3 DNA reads TGTGCCAGCAGCCCGCCCCGGGGGGTTTCGAGCACAGATACGCAGTATTTT. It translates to CASSPPRGVSSTDTQYF.

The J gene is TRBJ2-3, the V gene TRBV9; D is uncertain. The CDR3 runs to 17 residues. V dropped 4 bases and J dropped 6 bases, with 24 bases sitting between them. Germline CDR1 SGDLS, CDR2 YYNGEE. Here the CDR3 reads CASSPRSLRMSRDTQYF. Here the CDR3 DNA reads TGTGCCAGCAGCCCCCGGAGCCTACGGATGTCCCGGGATACGCAGTATTTT.

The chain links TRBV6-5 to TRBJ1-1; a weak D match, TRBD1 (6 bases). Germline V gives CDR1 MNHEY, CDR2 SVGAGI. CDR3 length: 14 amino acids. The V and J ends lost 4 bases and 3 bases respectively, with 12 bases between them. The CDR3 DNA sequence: TGTGCCAGCAGTTTTGCACCAGGGGACACTGAAGCTTTCTTT. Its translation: CASSFAPGDTEAFF.

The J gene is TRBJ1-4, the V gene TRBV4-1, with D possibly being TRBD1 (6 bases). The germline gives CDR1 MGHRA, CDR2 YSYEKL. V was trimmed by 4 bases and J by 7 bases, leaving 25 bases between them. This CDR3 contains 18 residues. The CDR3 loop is CASSPRDGISPGVEKLFF. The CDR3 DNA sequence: TGCGCCAGCAGCCCAAGAGATGGGATTTCCCCAGGGGTTGAAAAACTGTTTTTT.

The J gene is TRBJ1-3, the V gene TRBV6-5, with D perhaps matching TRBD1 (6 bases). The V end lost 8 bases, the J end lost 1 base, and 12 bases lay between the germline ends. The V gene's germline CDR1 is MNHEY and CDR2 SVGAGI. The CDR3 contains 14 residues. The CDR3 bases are TGTGCCAGCTCGACAGGATCTTCTGGAAACACCATATATTTT. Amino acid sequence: CASSTGSSGNTIYF.

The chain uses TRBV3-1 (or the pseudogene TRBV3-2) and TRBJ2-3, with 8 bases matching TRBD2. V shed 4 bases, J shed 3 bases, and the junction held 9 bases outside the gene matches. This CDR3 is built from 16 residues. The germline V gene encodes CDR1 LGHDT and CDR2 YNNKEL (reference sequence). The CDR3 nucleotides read TGTGCCAGCAGCCTTTCCGGGAGGGCAGGGACAGATACGCAGTATTTT. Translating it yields CASSLSGRAGTDTQYF.

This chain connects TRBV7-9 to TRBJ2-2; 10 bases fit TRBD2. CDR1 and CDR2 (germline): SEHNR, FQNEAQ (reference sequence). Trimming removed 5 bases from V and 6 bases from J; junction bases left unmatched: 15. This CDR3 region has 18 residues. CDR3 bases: TGTGCCAGCAGCGATTTTACTAGCGGGAAGGTTAGGGCCGGGGAGCTGTTTTTT. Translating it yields CASSDFTSGKVRAGELFF.

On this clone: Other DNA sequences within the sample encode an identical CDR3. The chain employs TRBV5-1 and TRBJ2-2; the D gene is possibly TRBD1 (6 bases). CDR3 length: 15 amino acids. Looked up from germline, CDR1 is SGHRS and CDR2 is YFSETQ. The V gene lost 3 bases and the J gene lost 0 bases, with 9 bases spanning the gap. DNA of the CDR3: TGCGCCAGCAGCTCCGGGACAACGAACACCGGGGAGCTGTTTTTT. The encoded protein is CASSSGTTNTGELFF.

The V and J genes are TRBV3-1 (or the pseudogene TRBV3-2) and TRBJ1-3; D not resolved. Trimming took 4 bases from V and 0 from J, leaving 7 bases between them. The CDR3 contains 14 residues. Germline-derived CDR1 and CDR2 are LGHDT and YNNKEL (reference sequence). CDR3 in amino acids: CASSPGASGNTIYF. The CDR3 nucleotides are TGTGCCAGCAGCCCCGGAGCCTCTGGAAACACCATATATTTT.

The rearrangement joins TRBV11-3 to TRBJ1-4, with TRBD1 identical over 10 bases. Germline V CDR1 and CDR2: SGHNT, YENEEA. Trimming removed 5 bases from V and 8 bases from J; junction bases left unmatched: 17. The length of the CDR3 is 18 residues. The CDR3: CASSPRQGAGMEGEKLFF. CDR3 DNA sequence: TGTGCCAGCAGCCCCCGACAGGGGGCAGGGATGGAAGGAGAAAAACTGTTTTTT.

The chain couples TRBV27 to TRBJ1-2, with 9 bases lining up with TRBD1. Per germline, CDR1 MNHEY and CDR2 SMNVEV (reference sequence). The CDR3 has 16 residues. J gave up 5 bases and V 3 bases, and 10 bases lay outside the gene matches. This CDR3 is CASSFERDREVYGYTF. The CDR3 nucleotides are TGTGCCAGCAGTTTTGAAAGGGACAGGGAGGTTTATGGCTACACCTTC.

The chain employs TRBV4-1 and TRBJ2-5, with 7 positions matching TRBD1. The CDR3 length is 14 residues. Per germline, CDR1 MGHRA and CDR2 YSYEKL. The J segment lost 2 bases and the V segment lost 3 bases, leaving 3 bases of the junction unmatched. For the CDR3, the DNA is TGCGCCAGCAGCCAGCCGGGACAGCAAGAGACCCAGTACTTC. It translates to CASSQPGQQETQYF.

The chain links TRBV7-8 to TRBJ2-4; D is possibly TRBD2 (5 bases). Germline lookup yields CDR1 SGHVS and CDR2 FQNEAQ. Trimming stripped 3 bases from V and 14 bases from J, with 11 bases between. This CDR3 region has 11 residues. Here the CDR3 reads CASSFEGHKYF. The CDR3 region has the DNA TGTGCCAGCAGCTTCGAGGGCCATAAGTACTTC.

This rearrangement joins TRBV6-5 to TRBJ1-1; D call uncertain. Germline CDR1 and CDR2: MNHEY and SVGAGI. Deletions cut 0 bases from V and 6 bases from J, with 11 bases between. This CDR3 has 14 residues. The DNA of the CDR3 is TGTGCCAGCAGTTACTCGTCGGGAGAGTCTGAAGCTTTCTTT. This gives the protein CASSYSSGESEAFF.

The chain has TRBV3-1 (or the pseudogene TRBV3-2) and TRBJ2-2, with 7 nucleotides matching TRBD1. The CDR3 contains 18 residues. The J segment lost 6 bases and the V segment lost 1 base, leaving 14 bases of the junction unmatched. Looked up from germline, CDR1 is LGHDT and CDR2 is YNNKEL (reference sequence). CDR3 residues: CASSQVRPGQNGPGELFF. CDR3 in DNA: TGTGCCAGCAGCCAAGTCAGACCGGGACAGAACGGCCCCGGGGAGCTGTTTTTT.

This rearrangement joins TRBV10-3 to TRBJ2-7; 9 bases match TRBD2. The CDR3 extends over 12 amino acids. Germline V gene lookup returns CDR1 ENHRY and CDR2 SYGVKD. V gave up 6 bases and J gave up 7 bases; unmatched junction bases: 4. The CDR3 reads CAISSSGREQYF. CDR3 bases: TGTGCCATCAGCAGTAGCGGGAGAGAGCAGTACTTC.

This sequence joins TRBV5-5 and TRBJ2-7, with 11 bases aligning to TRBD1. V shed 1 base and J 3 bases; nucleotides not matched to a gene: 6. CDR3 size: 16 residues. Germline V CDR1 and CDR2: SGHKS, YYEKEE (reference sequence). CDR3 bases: TGTGCCAGCAGCTTGAGGACAGGGGGCCCCGGCTACGAGCAGTACTTC. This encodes CASSLRTGGPGYEQYF.

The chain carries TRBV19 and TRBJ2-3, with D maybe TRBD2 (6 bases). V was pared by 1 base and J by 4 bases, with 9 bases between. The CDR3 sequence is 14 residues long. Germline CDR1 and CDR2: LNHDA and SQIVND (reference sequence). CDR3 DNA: TGTGCCAGTAGTATAGCGGGAGCTGCAGATACGCAGTATTTT. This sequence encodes CASSIAGAADTQYF.

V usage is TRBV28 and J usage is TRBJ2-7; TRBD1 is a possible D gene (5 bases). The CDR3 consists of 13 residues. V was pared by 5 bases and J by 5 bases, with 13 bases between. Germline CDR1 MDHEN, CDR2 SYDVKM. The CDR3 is CASSTDRLHEQYF. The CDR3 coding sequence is TGTGCCAGCAGTACTGACAGACTCCACGAGCAGTACTTC.

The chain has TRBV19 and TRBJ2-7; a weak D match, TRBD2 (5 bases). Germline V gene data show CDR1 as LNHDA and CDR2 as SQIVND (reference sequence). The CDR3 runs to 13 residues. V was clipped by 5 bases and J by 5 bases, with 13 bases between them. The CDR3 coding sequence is TGTGCCAGTAGTCCCCGATCGCGGGACGAGCAGTACTTC. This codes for CASSPRSRDEQYF.